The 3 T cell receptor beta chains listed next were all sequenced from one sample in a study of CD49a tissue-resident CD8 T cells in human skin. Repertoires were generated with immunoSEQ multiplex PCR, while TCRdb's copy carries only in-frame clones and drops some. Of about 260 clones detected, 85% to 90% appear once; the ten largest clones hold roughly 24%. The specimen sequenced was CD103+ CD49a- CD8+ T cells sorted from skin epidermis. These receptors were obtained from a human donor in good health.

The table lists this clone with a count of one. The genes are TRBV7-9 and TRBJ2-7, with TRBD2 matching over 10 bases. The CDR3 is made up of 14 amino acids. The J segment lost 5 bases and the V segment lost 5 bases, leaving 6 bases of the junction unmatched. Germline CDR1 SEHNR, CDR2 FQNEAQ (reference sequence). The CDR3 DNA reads TGTGCCAGCAGCGTTCCGGGACTAGCGAACGAGCAGTACTTC. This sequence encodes CASSVPGLANEQYF.

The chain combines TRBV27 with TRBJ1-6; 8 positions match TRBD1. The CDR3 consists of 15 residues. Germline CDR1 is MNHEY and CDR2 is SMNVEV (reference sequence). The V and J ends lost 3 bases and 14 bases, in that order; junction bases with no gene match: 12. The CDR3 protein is CASSFSWTGRFTLHF. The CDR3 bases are TGTGCCAGCAGTTTCAGCTGGACAGGGAGGTTCACCCTCCACTTT.

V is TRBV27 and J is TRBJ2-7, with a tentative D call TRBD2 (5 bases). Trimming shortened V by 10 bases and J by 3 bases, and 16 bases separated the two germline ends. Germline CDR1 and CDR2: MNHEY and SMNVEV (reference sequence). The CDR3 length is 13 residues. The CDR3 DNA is TGTGCCACCCGACCAGCGGAACACTACGAGCAGTACTTC. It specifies CATRPAEHYEQYF.